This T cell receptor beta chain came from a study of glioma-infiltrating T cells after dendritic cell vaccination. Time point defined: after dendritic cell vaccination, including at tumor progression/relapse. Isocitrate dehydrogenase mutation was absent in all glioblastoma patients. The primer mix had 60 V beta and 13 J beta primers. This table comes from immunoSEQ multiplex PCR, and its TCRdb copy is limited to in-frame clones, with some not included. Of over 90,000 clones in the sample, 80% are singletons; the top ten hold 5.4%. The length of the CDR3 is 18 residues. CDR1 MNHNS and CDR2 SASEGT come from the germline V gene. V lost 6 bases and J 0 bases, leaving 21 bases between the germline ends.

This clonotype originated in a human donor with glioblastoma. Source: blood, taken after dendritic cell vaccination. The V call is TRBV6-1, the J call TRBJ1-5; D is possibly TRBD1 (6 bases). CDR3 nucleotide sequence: TGTGCCAGCAGGGAAAGGCCCGGGACACAATATAGCAATCAGCCCCAGCATTTT. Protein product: CASRERPGTQYSNQPQHF.